The 8 T cell receptor beta chains listed next were all sequenced from one sample in a study of T cell responses to AZD1222 COVID-19 vaccine. Using immunoSEQ multiplex PCR, the repertoire was profiled, and TCRdb retains in-frame clones only, with some absent. The repertoire holds 100,000 to 150,000 clones, around 86% seen once, with 1% to 1.5% in the top ten. Sequenced material: peripheral blood, taken on day 0 of AZD1222 vaccination. The receptors come from an adult in good health.

The V gene is TRBV11-2, the J gene TRBJ2-7; D remains ambiguous. Germline V gene data show CDR1 as SGHAT and CDR2 as FQNNGV. The CDR3 totals 14 residues. The ends were cut back, 3 bases at V and 5 bases at J, with 14 bases in the middle. CDR3 region: CASSFLGKPNEQYF. CDR3 DNA: TGTGCCAGCAGCTTTTTGGGCAAGCCGAACGAGCAGTACTTC.

This clone was recorded a few times. This chain uses TRBV19 with TRBJ1-1; D is ambiguous. CDR3 size: 13 residues. V lost 2 bases and J 1 base, leaving 5 bases between the germline ends. Germline-derived CDR1 and CDR2 are LNHDA and SQIVND (reference sequence). CDR3 in DNA: TGTGCCAGTAGTATAATGGGGAACACTGAAGCTTTCTTT. This sequence encodes CASSIMGNTEAFF.

This chain links TRBV6-1 with TRBJ1-5; D gene unclear. CDR1 and CDR2 (germline): MNHNS, SASEGT. The CDR3 sequence is 16 residues long. Between the trimmed V and J ends, which lost 2 bases and 0 bases, there was a span of 11 bases. CDR3 in amino acids: CASSERHITSNQPQHF. Here the CDR3 DNA reads TGTGCCAGCAGTGAAAGGCACATAACTAGCAATCAGCCCCAGCATTTT.

J is TRBJ2-1 and V is TRBV6-2 or TRBV6-3; D call uncertain. This CDR3 is built from 17 residues. V lost 4 bases to trimming and J lost 8 bases, with 24 bases between them. The V gene's germline CDR1 is MNHEY and CDR2 SVGEGT. For the CDR3, the DNA is TGTGCCAGCAGTTTCGGGCTTGCCGCCCGAGGTAGACATGAGCAGTTCTTC. As protein: CASSFGLAARGRHEQFF.

The chain combines TRBV11-2 with TRBJ2-1; 14 nucleotides agree with TRBD2. The germline V gene has CDR1 SGHAT and CDR2 FQNNGV. J was trimmed by 0 bases and V by 5 bases; bases with no gene match: 9. CDR3 length: 19 residues. The CDR3 DNA sequence: TGTGCCAGCAGCCCTCGGACTAGCGGGGGGTCGCGCTCCTACAATGAGCAGTTCTTC. Translating it yields CASSPRTSGGSRSYNEQFF. Supplemented by reference TRBV11-2 and TRBJ2-1, the full variable domain reads EAGVAQSPRYKIIEKRQSVAFWCNPISGHATLYWYQQILGQGPKLLIQFQNNGVVDDSQLPKDRFSAERLKGVDSTLKIQPAKLEDSAVYLCASSPRTSGGSRSYNEQFFGPGTRLTVL.

The chain joins TRBV4-1 to TRBJ1-2; D is uncertain. The CDR3 has 17 residues. V gave up 0 bases and J gave up 6 bases, with 20 bases separating them. CDR1 is MGHRA, CDR2 YSYEKL, per germline. The CDR3 bases are TGCGCCAGCAGCCAAGAAAGGACGATGGCCCCCGCAAATGGCTACACCTTC. Translating gives CASSQERTMAPANGYTF.

CDR3 sequence: CASSLARGKPPLHF. The CDR3 region has the DNA TGTGCCAGCAGCTTAGCCAGGGGAAAGCCACCCCTCCACTTT. The V call is TRBV7-8, the J call TRBJ1-6, with a weak D call TRBD1 (6 bases). The CDR3 covers 14 residues. Trimming stripped 0 bases from V and 11 bases from J, with 11 bases between. The germline gives CDR1 SGHVS, CDR2 FQNEAQ.

CDR3 loop: CASSYSGSGGDTQYF. The CDR3 coding sequence is TGTGCCAGCAGTTACTCGGGTAGCGGGGGAGATACGCAGTATTTT. This chain links TRBV6-5 with TRBJ2-3, with 9 bases lining up with TRBD2. Germline CDR1 MNHEY, CDR2 SVGAGI. J lost 5 bases, V lost 0 bases, and 3 bases had no gene match. The CDR3 length is 15 residues.